This TCR beta chain originates from a study of T cells in Graves' hyperthyroidism and ophthalmopathy. This CDR3 contains 13 residues. Per the germline V gene, CDR1 is MNHEY and CDR2 is SMNVEV (reference sequence). RNA transcripts provided the source from which TCR beta CDR3 regions were amplified. During a first-round RT-PCR of the TCR CDR3, the HTBI primer set was used. TCRdb re-called the multiplex PCR reads with MiXCR, one entry per CDR3 protein. This repertoire shows approximately 710,000 distinct CDR3 sequences, about 18% found once; its top ten account for less than 20%. This clonotype was seen many times. One junction end disagrees with the germline gene, perhaps due to a read error.

This chain links TRBV27 with TRBJ2-3, with D perhaps being TRBD1 or TRBD2 (5 bases each). The sequencing sample was made of blood. The receptor was derived from a man aged 45-60 years with Graves' hyperthyroidism. The CDR3 protein is CASTHRGTYTQYF. The CDR3 DNA is TGTGCCAGCACTCATCGGGGCACATATACGCAGTATTTT.